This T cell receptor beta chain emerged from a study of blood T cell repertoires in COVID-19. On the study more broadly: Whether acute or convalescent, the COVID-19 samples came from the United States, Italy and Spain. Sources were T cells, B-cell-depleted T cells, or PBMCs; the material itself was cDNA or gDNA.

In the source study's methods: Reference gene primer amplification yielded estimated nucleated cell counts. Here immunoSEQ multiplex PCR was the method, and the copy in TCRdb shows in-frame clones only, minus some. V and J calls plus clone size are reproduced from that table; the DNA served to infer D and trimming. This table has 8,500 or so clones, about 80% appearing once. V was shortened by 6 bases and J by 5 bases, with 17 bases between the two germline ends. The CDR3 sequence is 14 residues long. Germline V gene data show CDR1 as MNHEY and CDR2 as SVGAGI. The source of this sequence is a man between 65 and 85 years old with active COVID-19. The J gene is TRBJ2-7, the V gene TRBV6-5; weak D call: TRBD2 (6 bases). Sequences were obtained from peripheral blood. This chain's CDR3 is CASSPTGVGNEQYF. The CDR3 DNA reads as TGTGCCAGCAGCCCAACGGGAGTGGGGAACGAGCAGTACTTC.